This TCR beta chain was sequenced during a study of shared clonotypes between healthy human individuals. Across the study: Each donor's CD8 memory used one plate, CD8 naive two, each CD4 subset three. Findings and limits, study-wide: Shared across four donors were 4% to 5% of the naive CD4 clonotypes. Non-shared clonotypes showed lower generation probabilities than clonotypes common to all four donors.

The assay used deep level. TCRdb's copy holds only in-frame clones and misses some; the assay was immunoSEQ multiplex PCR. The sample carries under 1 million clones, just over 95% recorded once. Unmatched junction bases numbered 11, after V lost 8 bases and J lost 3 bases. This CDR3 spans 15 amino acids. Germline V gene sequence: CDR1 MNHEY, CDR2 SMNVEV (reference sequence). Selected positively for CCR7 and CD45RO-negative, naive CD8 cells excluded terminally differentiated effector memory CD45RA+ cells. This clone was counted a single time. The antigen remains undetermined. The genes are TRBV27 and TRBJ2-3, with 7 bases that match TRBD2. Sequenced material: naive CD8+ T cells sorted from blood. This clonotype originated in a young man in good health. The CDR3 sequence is CASGKRGGTTDTQYF. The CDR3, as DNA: TGTGCCAGCGGAAAGCGGGGAGGAACGACAGATACGCAGTATTTT.